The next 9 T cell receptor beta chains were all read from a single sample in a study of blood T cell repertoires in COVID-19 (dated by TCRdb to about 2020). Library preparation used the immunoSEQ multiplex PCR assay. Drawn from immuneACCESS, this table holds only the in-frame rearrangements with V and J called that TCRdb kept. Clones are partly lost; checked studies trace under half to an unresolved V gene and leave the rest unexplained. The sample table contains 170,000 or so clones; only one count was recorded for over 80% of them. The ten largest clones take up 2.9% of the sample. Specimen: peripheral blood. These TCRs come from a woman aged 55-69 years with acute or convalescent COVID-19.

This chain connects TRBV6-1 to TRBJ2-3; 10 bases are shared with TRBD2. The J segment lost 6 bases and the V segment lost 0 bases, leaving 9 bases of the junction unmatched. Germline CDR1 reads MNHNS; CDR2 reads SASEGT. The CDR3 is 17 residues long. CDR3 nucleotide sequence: TGTGCCAGCAGTGAAGCGTTCGGTACTAGCGGGGCGGATACGCAGTATTTT. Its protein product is CASSEAFGTSGADTQYF.

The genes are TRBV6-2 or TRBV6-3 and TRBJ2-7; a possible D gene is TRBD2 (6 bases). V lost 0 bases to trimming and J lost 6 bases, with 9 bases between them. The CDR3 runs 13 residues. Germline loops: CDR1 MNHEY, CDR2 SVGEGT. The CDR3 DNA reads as TGTGCCAGCAGTTACTCGGGGGGTTCCGAGCAGTACTTC. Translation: CASSYSGGSEQYF.

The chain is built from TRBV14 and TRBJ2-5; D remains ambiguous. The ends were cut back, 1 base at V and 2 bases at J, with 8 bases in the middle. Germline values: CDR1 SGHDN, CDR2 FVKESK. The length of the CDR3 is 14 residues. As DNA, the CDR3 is TGTGCCAGCAGCCAAGTCGAACTTCAAGAGACCCAGTACTTC. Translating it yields CASSQVELQETQYF.

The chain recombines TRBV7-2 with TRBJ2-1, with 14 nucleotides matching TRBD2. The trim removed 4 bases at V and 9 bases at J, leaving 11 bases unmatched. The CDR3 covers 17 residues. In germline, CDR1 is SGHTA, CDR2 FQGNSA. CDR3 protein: CASSSGLAGGGRTEQFF. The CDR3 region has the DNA TGTGCCAGCAGCTCCGGACTAGCGGGGGGTGGGAGGACTGAGCAGTTCTTC.

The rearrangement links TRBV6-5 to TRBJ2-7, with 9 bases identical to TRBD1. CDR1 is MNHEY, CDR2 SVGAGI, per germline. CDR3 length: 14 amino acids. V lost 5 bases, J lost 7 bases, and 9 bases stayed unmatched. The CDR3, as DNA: TGTGCCAGCAGTCACAGGGGGCAGACAGGGGAGCAGTACTTC. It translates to CASSHRGQTGEQYF.

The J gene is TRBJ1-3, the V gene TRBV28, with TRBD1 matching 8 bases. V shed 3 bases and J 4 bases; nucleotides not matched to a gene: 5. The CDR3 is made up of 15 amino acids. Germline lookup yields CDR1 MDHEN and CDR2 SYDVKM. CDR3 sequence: CASSFPRTGGNTIYF. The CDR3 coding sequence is TGTGCCAGCAGTTTTCCCCGGACAGGGGGAAACACCATATATTTT. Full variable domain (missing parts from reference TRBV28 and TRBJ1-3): DVKVTQSSRYLVKRTGEKVFLECVQDMDHENMFWYRQDPGLGLRLIYFSYDVKMKEKGDIPEGYSVSREKKERFSLILESASTNQTSMYLCASSFPRTGGNTIYFGEGSWLTVV.

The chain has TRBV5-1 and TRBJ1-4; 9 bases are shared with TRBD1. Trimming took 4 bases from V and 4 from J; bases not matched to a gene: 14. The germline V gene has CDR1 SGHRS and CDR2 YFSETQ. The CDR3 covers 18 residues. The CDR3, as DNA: TGCGCCAGCAGCCCTAAGCGCCGGACAGGGGCCCTTAATGAAAAACTGTTTTTT. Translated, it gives CASSPKRRTGALNEKLFF.

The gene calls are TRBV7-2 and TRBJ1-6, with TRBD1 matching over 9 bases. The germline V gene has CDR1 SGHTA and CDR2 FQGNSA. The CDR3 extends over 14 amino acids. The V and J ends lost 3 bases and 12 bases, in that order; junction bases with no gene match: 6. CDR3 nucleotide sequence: TGTGCCAGCAGCTTCCCGGGACAGGGACTACCCCTCCACTTT. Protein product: CASSFPGQGLPLHF.

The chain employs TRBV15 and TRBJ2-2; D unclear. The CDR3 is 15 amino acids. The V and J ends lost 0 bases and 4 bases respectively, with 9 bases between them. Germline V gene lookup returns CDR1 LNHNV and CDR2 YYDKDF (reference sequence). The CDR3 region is CATSRDLSATGELFF. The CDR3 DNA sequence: TGTGCCACCAGCAGAGATCTGAGCGCCACCGGGGAGCTGTTTTTT. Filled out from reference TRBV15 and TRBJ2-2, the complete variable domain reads DAMVIQNPRYQVTQFGKPVTLSCSQTLNHNVMYWYQQKSSQAPKLLFHYYDKDFNNEADTPDNFQSRRPNTSFCFLDIRSPGLGDTAMYLCATSRDLSATGELFFGEGSRLTVL.